One sample yielded the 28 T cell receptor beta chains listed below, sequenced in a study of control samples from healthy donors and cancer patients. Repertoires were generated with immunoSEQ multiplex PCR, while TCRdb's copy carries only in-frame clones and drops some. The sample lists more than 95,000 clones, about 83% occurring once. Sequenced: blood. Receptor source: a woman between 45 and 60 years old in good health.

This clone appeared a single time. The genes are TRBV2 and TRBJ2-1; no clear D. Trimming removed 6 bases from V and 7 bases from J, with 10 bases in between. The CDR3 has 12 residues. CDR1 and CDR2 (germline): SNHLY, FYNNEI. CDR3 in DNA: TGTGCCAGCAGGCCGGCCCCGAATGAGCAGTTCTTC. This sequence encodes CASRPAPNEQFF.

The rearrangement uses TRBV5-1 and TRBJ2-3, with TRBD2 matching over 7 bases. With 0 bases clipped from V and 0 bases from J, the junction kept 1 base outside the gene matches. The germline CDR1 and CDR2 sequences are SGHRS and YFSETQ. The CDR3 has 15 amino acids. Here the CDR3 reads CASSLDGGSTDTQYF. CDR3 nucleotide sequence: TGCGCCAGCAGCTTGGACGGGGGGAGCACAGATACGCAGTATTTT.

This clone showed up just a few times. The chain combines TRBV7-8 with TRBJ1-5; D not certain. The CDR3 runs 15 residues. V lost 0 bases and J lost 2, with 8 bases in between. Germline V CDR1 and CDR2: SGHVS, FQNEAQ. The CDR3 reads CASSLALAGNQPQHF. The CDR3 bases are TGTGCCAGCAGCTTAGCGCTGGCGGGCAATCAGCCCCAGCATTTT.

The gene calls are TRBV23-1 and TRBJ1-2; D perhaps matches TRBD1 (5 bases). TRBV23-1 is an ORF for which the function is uncertain. Trimming removed 0 bases from V and 8 bases from J, with 10 bases in between. The CDR3 has 13 amino acids. CDR3 region: CASSQSRRDGYTF. The CDR3 DNA is TGCGCCAGCAGTCAATCTCGGAGGGACGGCTACACCTTC.

The chain uses TRBV10-3 and TRBJ2-4; D is undetermined. Germline lookup yields CDR1 ENHRY and CDR2 SYGVKD. The CDR3 is 16 amino acids. Trimming pared 11 bases from V and 0 bases from J, leaving 20 bases between. CDR3 nucleotide sequence: TGTGCCTCCCAACCTGACAATTTACTAGCCAAAAACATTCAGTACTTC. Protein product: CASQPDNLLAKNIQYF.

The chain uses TRBV6-6 and TRBJ1-1; D remains ambiguous. Germline values: CDR1 MNHNY, CDR2 SVGAGI (reference sequence). The CDR3 spans 13 residues. V lost 6 bases to trimming and J lost 4 bases, with 12 bases between them. Here the CDR3 reads CASRGSSGTEAFF. The CDR3 DNA follows: TGTGCCAGCAGAGGGAGTTCAGGCACTGAAGCTTTCTTT.

As to this clone: A junction end diverges from the germline sequence, so it may reflect a read error. J is TRBJ2-1 and V is TRBV11-3; TRBD2 might be the D (5 bases). Looked up from germline, CDR1 is SGHNT and CDR2 is YENEEA. The CDR3 runs 14 residues. The CDR3 DNA sequence: TGTGCCAGCAGCGCCCGGACTTCCTTCAATGAGCAGTTCTTC. It is translated as CASSARTSFNEQFF.

The chain combines TRBV4-2 with TRBJ1-1; weak D call: TRBD1 (6 bases). Trimming cost V 2 bases and J 1 base, with 11 bases left between them. Looked up from germline, CDR1 is LGHNA and CDR2 is YNFKEQ. The CDR3 runs 15 residues. The CDR3 loop reads CASSQNTGQNTEAFF. CDR3 in DNA: TGTGCCAGCAGCCAAAACACGGGACAGAACACTGAAGCTTTCTTT.

Of note for this clone: Additional DNA sequences in this sample encode the identical CDR3. This chain joins TRBV2 and TRBJ2-3, with D possibly TRBD2 on 6 matching bases. The CDR3 runs 14 residues. Per germline, CDR1 SNHLY and CDR2 FYNNEI. V was pared by 6 bases and J by 0 bases, with 10 bases between. DNA of the CDR3: TGTGCCAGCAGCGCCGGGACTAGCACAGATACGCAGTATTTT. Translating gives CASSAGTSTDTQYF.

The rearrangement links TRBV11-2 to TRBJ2-3, with TRBD1 identical over 8 bases. Germline CDR1 and CDR2: SGHAT and FQNNGV. The CDR3 has 17 amino acids. J gave up 3 bases and V 2 bases, and 10 bases lay outside the gene matches. The CDR3 nucleotides are TGTGCCAGCAGCTTAATCCCAATGCAGGGGGCAACAGATACGCAGTATTTT. This sequence encodes CASSLIPMQGATDTQYF.

The chain joins TRBV7-9 to TRBJ2-3; 10 bases map to TRBD2. CDR1 and CDR2 from the germline V gene are SEHNR and FQNEAQ (reference sequence). The CDR3 runs 17 residues. The V segment lost 7 bases and the J segment 10 bases; nucleotides outside the gene matches: 20. The CDR3 DNA is TGTGCCAGCACCAAATCGTATTCAGCGGGGGGGCGGGAATCGCAGTATTTT. Its translation is CASTKSYSAGGRESQYF.

The rearrangement joins TRBV5-4 to TRBJ2-1; 11 positions match TRBD2. Germline CDR1 is SGHNT and CDR2 is YYREEE (reference sequence). The V and J ends lost 4 bases and 3 bases, in that order; junction bases with no gene match: 3. This CDR3 has 15 amino acids. The DNA for the CDR3 is TGTGCCAGCAGCATTAGCGGGAGGGGCTACAATGAGCAGTTCTTC. Protein sequence: CASSISGRGYNEQFF.

The V call is TRBV15, the J call TRBJ2-4; 7 nucleotides match TRBD1. Germline V gene data show CDR1 as LNHNV and CDR2 as YYDKDF (reference sequence). The CDR3 loop spans 14 amino acids. V lost 1 base to trimming and J lost 9 bases; unmatched junction nucleotides: 6. This CDR3 reads CATSRVLQGSIQYF. The CDR3 nucleotides read TGTGCCACCAGCAGAGTTTTACAGGGGAGCATTCAGTACTTC.

The DNA of the CDR3 is TGTGCCAGCAGCACATGGACAGACTATGGCTACACCTTC. Encoded protein: CASSTWTDYGYTF. V and J are TRBV9 and TRBJ1-2, with D tentatively TRBD1 (6 bases). Trimming removed 4 bases from V and 3 bases from J, with 10 bases in between. The CDR3 spans 13 residues. Germline CDR1 and CDR2: SGDLS and YYNGEE.

This chain connects TRBV27 to TRBJ1-5; weak D call: TRBD1 (6 bases). V was trimmed by 2 bases and J by 14 bases, leaving 16 bases between them. The CDR3 loop spans 13 amino acids. Germline lookup yields CDR1 MNHEY and CDR2 SMNVEV (reference sequence). CDR3 DNA sequence: TGTGCCAGCAGTTTAGGCCAAACAGGGAAGAAGCATTTT. Protein sequence: CASSLGQTGKKHF.

V and J are TRBV10-3 and TRBJ2-5; tentatively, D is TRBD1 or TRBD2 (6 bases each). The germline V gene encodes CDR1 ENHRY and CDR2 SYGVKD. This CDR3 spans 16 amino acids. With 3 bases removed from V and 0 bases from J, the gap between germline ends came to 14 bases. The DNA of the CDR3 is TGTGCCATCAGTGAAAGCAGGAGGGGGTACCAAGAGACCCAGTACTTC. Its translation is CAISESRRGYQETQYF.

This sequence joins TRBV29-1 and TRBJ2-7, with no clear D. Trimming stripped 5 bases from V and 2 bases from J, with 19 bases between. The CDR3 length is 15 residues. The germline gives CDR1 SQVTM, CDR2 ANQGSEA. As DNA, the CDR3 is TGCAGCGTTCGGTCGGACGCAGGCCCTCCCTACGAGCAGTACTTC. Its translation is CSVRSDAGPPYEQYF.

The chain is built from TRBV15 and TRBJ1-3, with unresolved D. The CDR3 covers 15 residues. V was pared by 0 bases and J by 0 bases, with 6 bases between. Germline values: CDR1 LNHNV, CDR2 YYDKDF (reference sequence). The CDR3 region is CATSRDRSSGNTIYF. The CDR3 DNA reads TGTGCCACCAGCAGAGATCGCAGCTCTGGAAACACCATATATTTT.

The J gene is TRBJ2-5, the V gene TRBV19; possibly TRBD2 for D (6 bases). The CDR3 consists of 17 residues. Per the germline V gene, CDR1 is LNHDA and CDR2 is SQIVND (reference sequence). Trimming pared 3 bases from V and 1 base from J, leaving 18 bases between. The CDR3 nucleotides read TGTGCCAGTAGTATTAGTAGGCGGGGTCCTTCCCAAGAGACCCAGTACTTC. Protein product: CASSISRRGPSQETQYF.

This clone was seen only a few times. CDR3 bases: TGTGCCAGCAGCCCCATTACTAGCGGGAGTGCTGAGCAGTTCTTC. It codes for CASSPITSGSAEQFF. The chain uses TRBV7-9 and TRBJ2-1; 11 bases map to TRBD2. The CDR3 is 15 residues long. Germline CDR1 is SEHNR and CDR2 is FQNEAQ (reference sequence). Trimming took 5 bases from V and 9 from J; bases not matched to a gene: 9. Supplemented by reference TRBV7-9 and TRBJ2-1, the full variable domain reads DTGVSQNPRHKITKRGQNVTFRCDPISEHNRLYWYRQTLGQGPEFLTYFQNEAQLEKSRLLSDRFSAERPKGSFSTLEIQRTEQGDSAMYLCASSPITSGSAEQFFGPGTRLTVL.

The chain recombines TRBV20-1 with TRBJ1-5; a weak D match, TRBD1 (5 bases). Germline V gene sequence: CDR1 DFQATT, CDR2 SNEGSKA (reference sequence). The CDR3 length is 14 residues. V lost 3 bases to trimming and J lost 5 bases, with 14 bases between them. The CDR3, as DNA: TGCAGTGCTAGTATTCAGGGAGGTCATCAGCCCCAGCATTTT. Translating it yields CSASIQGGHQPQHF.

The chain carries TRBV4-2 and TRBJ2-1, with D maybe TRBD2 (5 bases). The CDR3 is made up of 16 amino acids. The V end lost 4 bases, the J end lost 0 bases, and 13 bases lay between the germline ends. CDR1 LGHNA and CDR2 YNFKEQ come from the germline V gene. The CDR3 nucleotides are TGTGCCAGCAGCCGAGAAGCGGTTACCTCCTACAATGAGCAGTTCTTC. Translation: CASSREAVTSYNEQFF.

V and J are TRBV18 and TRBJ1-3; D is unclear. The germline V gene has CDR1 KGHSH and CDR2 LQKENI. V lost 2 bases and J 0 bases, leaving 8 bases between the germline ends. CDR3 length: 15 residues. Here the CDR3 reads CASSPSQISGNTIYF. In DNA, the CDR3 is TGTGCCAGCTCACCATCCCAAATCTCTGGAAACACCATATATTTT.

J is TRBJ2-1 and V is TRBV7-3; D is unresolved. The CDR3 is made up of 14 amino acids. V dropped 4 bases and J dropped 9 bases, with 16 bases sitting between them. In germline, CDR1 is SGHTA, CDR2 FQGTGA. The CDR3: CASSSLSTPIEQFF. CDR3 DNA sequence: TGTGCCAGCAGCTCGCTCTCGACCCCCATTGAGCAGTTCTTC.

The gene calls are TRBV4-3 and TRBJ2-1, with 7 nucleotides matching TRBD2. This CDR3 comprises 17 residues. V lost 0 bases, J lost 0 bases, and 5 bases stayed unmatched. In germline, CDR1 is LGHNA, CDR2 YSLEER. The CDR3 nucleotides are TGCGCCAGCAGCCAAGATTTGGGCGGGAGCTCCTACAATGAGCAGTTCTTC. Encoded protein: CASSQDLGGSSYNEQFF.

J is TRBJ1-1 and V is TRBV12-3 or TRBV12-4; D unresolved. The germline V and J ends were trimmed by 5 bases and 1 base, with 8 bases remaining between them. The CDR3 is 13 residues long. CDR3 in DNA: TGTGCCAGCAGTCAGCGGCCGAACACTGAAGCTTTCTTT. It translates to CASSQRPNTEAFF.

The chain uses TRBV28 and TRBJ2-1; 8 nucleotides agree with TRBD2. CDR1 is MDHEN and CDR2 is SYDVKM in the germline V gene. V lost 5 bases and J lost 3; bases outside the gene matches: 9. CDR3 size: 16 residues. CDR3 residues: CASSPQVAGGYNEQFF. CDR3 DNA: TGTGCCAGCAGTCCGCAAGTCGCGGGGGGCTACAATGAGCAGTTCTTC.

The chain uses TRBV7-3 and TRBJ2-1; TRBD2 matches at 7 bases. The junction had 9 bases not matched to a gene; V was cut back by 1 base and J by 9 bases. The CDR3 covers 15 residues. Germline V gives CDR1 SGHTA, CDR2 FQGTGA. The CDR3 DNA follows: TGTGCCAGCAGCTTAATTTCGACTAGCTACGGTGAGCAGTTCTTC. Protein sequence: CASSLISTSYGEQFF.